The rows below give T cell receptor beta chains drawn from one sample of a study of cytomegalovirus exposure and HLA in healthy donors. Measured with immunoSEQ multiplex PCR; TCRdb has only the in-frame clones, and not every one. Altogether about 300,000 clones are present, 86% being singletons, with the ten largest covering around 3.7%. The sample was PBMCs. The source of these receptors is a man aged 40-49 years in good health and CMV-seropositive. Both conserved end residues are part of each CDR3.

J gene | V gene | CDR3 protein
TRBJ1-5 | TRBV5-8 | CASSLGRRVDQPQHF
TRBJ2-7 | TRBV6-5 | CASSPISGGVYEQYF
TRBJ1-1 | TRBV6-6 | CASRILWSDTEAFF
TRBJ1-1 | TRBV5-6 | CASSLGQSRNTEAFF
TRBJ2-3 | TRBV4-3 | CASSQDRTASTDTQYF
TRBJ1-5 | TRBV18 | CASSPGQGDTQPQHF
TRBJ1-2 | TRBV19 | CASSIARTGGYGYTF
TRBJ2-6 | TRBV18 | CASSPDRGRGSGANVLTF
TRBJ1-5 | TRBV19 | CASSVGQGNSGNQPQHF
TRBJ2-7 | TRBV6-5 | CASKRTGSYEQYF
TRBJ1-2 | TRBV29-1 | CSVGYEGGVFNYGYTF
TRBJ2-7 | TRBV4-3 | CASSQDRAGGAYEQYF
TRBJ2-1 | TRBV27 | CASSPRLGSIEQFF
TRBJ2-7 | TRBV27 | CASSLSGGAYYEQYF
TRBJ2-2 | TRBV27 | CASSFFGTGELFF
TRBJ2-1 | TRBV2 | CASSSLAGVMVEQFF
TRBJ2-1 | TRBV9 | CASSVGGLAHNEQFF
TRBJ2-1 | TRBV9 | CASSVAWGTGELNEQFF
TRBJ2-5 | TRBV7-9 | CASSFPLETQYF
TRBJ2-7 | TRBV7-9 | CASSSTGGEPGLGYEQYF
TRBJ1-5 | TRBV19 | CASTPGTGNNQPQHF
TRBJ2-7 | TRBV7-9 | CAITGGHSYEQYF
TRBJ1-1 | TRBV27 | CASSRRQGFVGEAFF
TRBJ1-5 | TRBV6-1 | CASRLDREIQPQHF
TRBJ1-1 | TRBV6-1 | CASSEVRTGGFTSRPGTEAFF
TRBJ2-5 | TRBV28 | CASSLGRTGLGETQYF
TRBJ1-5 | TRBV5-1 | CASREQGREPQHF
TRBJ2-7 | TRBV4-2 | CASSPRTGGYEQYF
TRBJ2-5 | TRBV2 | CASSGHPQETQYF
TRBJ1-1 | TRBV14 | CASSQDSQIEAFF
TRBJ2-1 | TRBV10-3 | CAISLAGGYNEQFF
TRBJ1-1 | TRBV19 | CASRGPGTGNTEAFF
TRBJ2-7 | TRBV5-5 | CASSLAPLAGVSYEQYF
TRBJ2-1 | TRBV5-1 | CASSLASGGHEQFF
TRBJ2-1 | TRBV19 | CASTTSGSLNEQFF
TRBJ2-1 | TRBV10-3 | CAIRPTSDYEQFF
TRBJ2-1 | TRBV29-1 | CSAEDRGDPFNEQFF
TRBJ2-7 | TRBV4-3 | CASSPGTGSYEQYF
TRBJ2-7 | TRBV4-1 | CASSQEPSGNYEQYF
TRBJ2-2 | TRBV28 | CASSRGLATGELFF
TRBJ2-1 | TRBV25-1 | CAIGLAGVEQFF
TRBJ2-3 | TRBV12-5 | CASGGAGGLTDTQYF
TRBJ2-1 | TRBV19 | CASAPGYNEQFF
TRBJ2-4 | TRBV5-1 | CASSRREVGIQYF
TRBJ2-1 | TRBV5-1 | CASSFPGASNEQFF
TRBJ2-5 | TRBV4-2 | CASSQERLQETQYF
TRBJ2-2 | TRBV19 | CASKEASANTGELFF
TRBJ2-2 | TRBV7-3 | CASSAGGGELFF
TRBJ1-4 | TRBV11-2 | CASSLPGYEKLFF
TRBJ2-1 | TRBV6-6 | CASRRLAGNVNEQFF
TRBJ2-1 | TRBV9 | CASSVSPGGVNEQFF
TRBJ1-1 | TRBV13 | CASSTDRVRTEAFF
TRBJ1-4 | TRBV27 | CASSLWSGNEKLFF
TRBJ2-1 | TRBV6-6 | CASSTQAGRSYNEQFF